These 23 T cell receptor beta chains share one sample of origin, sequenced in a study of blood T cell repertoires in COVID-19 (dated by TCRdb to 2020 to 2021). Library creation used the immunoSEQ multiplex PCR assay. TCRdb took over this immuneACCESS table, retaining in-frame rearrangements with V and J assigned. Such tables are incomplete; in checked studies, under half of the missing clones stem from an unresolved V gene, and the remainder is unexplained. This sample holds about 140,000 clones; about 80% were observed only once. 5.5% to 8% of the sample is in the top ten clones. The sequencing sample was made of peripheral blood. The receptor source for this set is a human donor in a cohort sampled during active COVID-19.

The chain couples TRBV2 to TRBJ1-1, with D perhaps matching TRBD1 (6 bases). This CDR3 comprises 14 residues. Trimming took off 8 bases at V and 4 bases at J, with 17 bases between the two ends. Germline CDR1 and CDR2: SNHLY and FYNNEI. DNA of the CDR3: TGTGCCAGCGCGGCAGAATCAGGGGCCACTGAAGCTTTCTTT. The encoded protein is CASAAESGATEAFF.

The chain links TRBV5-1 to TRBJ1-1; D possibly corresponds to TRBD1 (6 bases). The CDR3 has 14 residues. V gave up 0 bases and J gave up 5 bases, with 11 bases separating them. Germline V gene data show CDR1 as SGHRS and CDR2 as YFSETQ. CDR3 DNA: TGCGCCAGCAGCTTGGAACAGGGTGGTACTGAAGCTTTCTTT. It yields the protein CASSLEQGGTEAFF.

The chain links TRBV6-6 to TRBJ2-2; 8 bases line up with TRBD1. Trimming cost V 5 bases and J 8 bases; bases outside gene matches: 7. Germline loops: CDR1 MNHNY, CDR2 SVGAGI (reference sequence). The CDR3 is made up of 14 amino acids. DNA for the CDR3: TGTGCCAGCAGTATGGACAGGGTGGCGGGGGAGCTGTTTTTT. Protein sequence: CASSMDRVAGELFF.

This rearrangement joins TRBV5-6 to TRBJ2-5; 8 bases agree with TRBD2. This CDR3 has 15 residues. V shed 2 bases, J shed 3 bases, and the junction held 6 bases outside the gene matches. Germline CDR1 and CDR2: SGHDT and YYEEEE. The CDR3 nucleotides are TGTGCCAGCAGCTTTATCACAGCGGGGGAAGAGACCCAGTACTTC. Residues: CASSFITAGEETQYF. Complete variable domain (other parts from reference TRBV5-6 and TRBJ2-5): DAGVTQSPTHLIKTRGQQVTLRCSPKSGHDTVSWYQQALGQGPQFIFQYYEEEERQRGNFPDRFSGHQFPNYSSELNVNALLLGDSALYLCASSFITAGEETQYFGPGTRLLVL.

This clone was recorded a few times. The rearrangement uses TRBV6-5 and TRBJ1-1, with 11 bases aligning to TRBD1. CDR1 and CDR2 from the germline V gene are MNHEY and SVGAGI. Unmatched junction bases numbered 10, after V lost 7 bases and J lost 9 bases. The CDR3 totals 14 residues. CDR3: CASTGRGQGEKAFF. The CDR3 nucleotides read TGTGCCAGCACGGGCCGGGGACAGGGGGAGAAAGCTTTCTTT.

The chain recombines TRBV7-9 with TRBJ1-2; D unclear. The CDR3 has 13 amino acids. The germline CDR1 and CDR2 sequences are SEHNR and FQNEAQ (reference sequence). Between the trimmed V and J ends, which lost 0 bases and 3 bases, there was a span of 5 bases. This chain's CDR3 is CASSLAADYGYTF. The CDR3, as DNA: TGTGCCAGCAGCTTAGCGGCAGACTATGGCTACACCTTC.

Written as DNA, the CDR3 is TGTGCCAGCTCACCACCAACGGGGGGGGTTCAAGAGACCCAGTACTTC. The encoded protein is CASSPPTGGVQETQYF. The chain is built from TRBV18 and TRBJ2-5; TRBD2 agrees at 8 bases. V was clipped by 0 bases and J by 2 bases; unmatched bases: 5. Germline CDR1 reads KGHSH; CDR2 reads LQKENI. The CDR3 extends over 16 amino acids.

The rearrangement joins TRBV5-4 to TRBJ2-7; 7 nucleotides agree with TRBD2. The germline gives CDR1 SGHNT, CDR2 YYREEE (reference sequence). CDR3 size: 15 residues. V trimming: 4 bases; J trimming: 0 bases; junction bases outside the gene matches: 7. The CDR3 DNA is TGTGCCAGCAGCAGTGGGTGGGGGGGCTCCTACGAGCAGTACTTC. Its translation: CASSSGWGGSYEQYF.

This chain joins TRBV28 and TRBJ1-1; 8 bases agree with TRBD1. This CDR3 comprises 16 residues. CDR1 and CDR2 from the germline V gene are MDHEN and SYDVKM. The V segment lost 3 bases and the J segment 6 bases; nucleotides outside the gene matches: 12. This CDR3 reads CASSFSRTGRSAEAFF. CDR3 coding DNA: TGTGCCAGCAGTTTTTCACGGACAGGGAGATCCGCTGAAGCTTTCTTT.

The rearrangement joins TRBV6-1 to TRBJ1-3; D might be TRBD1 (6 bases). Trimming pared 2 bases from V and 4 bases from J, leaving 15 bases between. Per the germline V gene, CDR1 is MNHNS and CDR2 is SASEGT. This CDR3 has 16 residues. This chain's CDR3 is CASSELRTAFGNTIYF. The DNA of the CDR3 is TGTGCCAGCAGTGAATTGCGGACAGCCTTCGGAAACACCATATATTTT.

The chain couples TRBV18 to TRBJ2-3; D is possibly TRBD2 (6 bases). The germline V gene encodes CDR1 KGHSH and CDR2 LQKENI. Trimming cost V 2 bases and J 6 bases, with 9 bases left between them. This CDR3 is 13 amino acids long. Written as DNA, the CDR3 is TGTGCCAGCTCACCAGGGGACTGGGATACGCAGTATTTT. It yields the protein CASSPGDWDTQYF.

This chain connects TRBV24-1 to TRBJ2-1; 11 positions match TRBD1. The CDR3 loop spans 19 amino acids. V lost 4 bases and J lost 6; bases outside the gene matches: 16. Looked up from germline, CDR1 is KGHDR and CDR2 is SFDVKD. CDR3 residues: CATSDPGRTGGLLGNEQFF. For the CDR3, the DNA is TGTGCCACCAGTGACCCGGGGAGGACAGGGGGCTTGTTGGGCAATGAGCAGTTCTTC.

V usage is TRBV6-5 and J usage is TRBJ2-7; tentatively, D is TRBD1 (5 bases). The germline V gene encodes CDR1 MNHEY and CDR2 SVGAGI. The CDR3 runs 15 residues. V was shortened by 2 bases and J by 1 base, with 12 bases between the two germline ends. CDR3 nucleotides: TGTGCCAGCAGTTACAGGGCAGACAGTTCCTACGAGCAGTACTTC. It encodes CASSYRADSSYEQYF.

The genes are TRBV5-1 and TRBJ2-2, with 9 bases aligning to TRBD1. Germline-derived CDR1 and CDR2 are SGHRS and YFSETQ. The CDR3 length is 16 residues. Trimming took 4 bases from V and 4 from J; bases not matched to a gene: 8. In DNA, the CDR3 is TGCGCCAGCAGCGACCCGGGACAGGGTCCCACCGGGGAGCTGTTTTTT. Residues: CASSDPGQGPTGELFF.

With regard to this clone: At the DNA level, this CDR3 is encoded by other sequences in the same sample as well. The chain carries TRBV7-2 and TRBJ2-5; 8 bases agree with TRBD2. CDR1 and CDR2 (germline): SGHTA, FQGNSA. The CDR3 spans 16 residues. After removal of 1 base from V and 5 bases from J, the junction contained 9 bases not matched to a gene. CDR3 loop: CASSLVSSGGAETQYF. The DNA for the CDR3 is TGTGCCAGCAGCTTAGTTTCCAGCGGGGGAGCGGAGACCCAGTACTTC.

V is TRBV4-3 and J is TRBJ1-1, with 7 bases that match TRBD1. The CDR3 extends over 15 amino acids. V lost 1 base, J lost 6 bases, and 8 bases stayed unmatched. Germline V CDR1 and CDR2: LGHNA, YSLEER. The CDR3 DNA reads as TGCGCCAGCAGCCAAGTCGCAGGGGGTTTCGCTGAAGCTTTCTTT. Amino acid sequence: CASSQVAGGFAEAFF.

The rearrangement links TRBV5-1 to TRBJ1-2; D gene uncertain. V was cut by 4 bases and J by 0 bases, with 10 bases left in between. Germline values: CDR1 SGHRS, CDR2 YFSETQ. This CDR3 region has 14 residues. The CDR3 region is CASSIGNPNYGYTF. The CDR3 DNA sequence: TGCGCCAGCAGCATCGGTAATCCTAACTATGGCTACACCTTC.

This clone is a singleton in its sample. J is TRBJ2-3 and V is TRBV24-1; 9 bases are shared with TRBD1. The CDR3 totals 16 residues. Trimming took 3 bases from V and 5 from J; bases not matched to a gene: 8. From germline, CDR1 is KGHDR and CDR2 SFDVKD. CDR3 loop: CATSDISDRGGDTQYF. The CDR3 nucleotides read TGTGCCACCAGTGATATATCGGACAGGGGTGGAGATACGCAGTATTTT.

The chain couples TRBV5-6 to TRBJ2-5, with TRBD2 as a possible D gene (7 bases). V dropped 2 bases and J dropped 10 bases, with 18 bases sitting between them. This CDR3 has 14 residues. The V gene's germline CDR1 is SGHDT and CDR2 YYEEEE. CDR3 residues: CASSFSGGPWIQYF. In DNA, the CDR3 is TGTGCCAGCAGCTTCTCGGGGGGCCCCTGGATCCAGTACTTC.

The chain combines TRBV9 with TRBJ1-4, with a possible D match to TRBD1 (6 bases). V shed 0 bases and J shed 12 bases, with 12 bases lying between them. The CDR3 has 13 residues. CDR1 is SGDLS, CDR2 YYNGEE, per germline. As DNA, the CDR3 is TGTGCCAGCAGCGTAGCTTCGGCAGGGGAACTGTTTTTT. Translating it yields CASSVASAGELFF.

The chain carries TRBV7-2 and TRBJ1-6; no reliable D call. Per the germline V gene, CDR1 is SGHTA and CDR2 is FQGNSA. This CDR3 contains 15 residues. The V end lost 5 bases, the J end lost 9 bases, and 17 bases lay between the germline ends. CDR3 in amino acids: CASSTPEERGSPLHF. The CDR3 DNA reads as TGTGCCAGCAGCACCCCGGAGGAGCGGGGTTCACCCCTCCACTTT.

The J gene is TRBJ1-1, the V gene TRBV9; D uncertain. V was clipped by 0 bases and J by 2 bases, with 11 bases between them. Germline V gene sequence: CDR1 SGDLS, CDR2 YYNGEE. The CDR3 sequence is 15 residues long. CDR3 in amino acids: CASSVGLGLNTEAFF. The CDR3 DNA sequence: TGTGCCAGCAGCGTAGGACTTGGCCTTAACACTGAAGCTTTCTTT.

There are many counts of this clone. The V and J genes are TRBV6-5 and TRBJ1-2; D not resolved. Trimming shortened V by 8 bases and J by 5 bases, and 12 bases separated the two germline ends. CDR1 is MNHEY, CDR2 SVGAGI, per germline. There are 12 residues in the CDR3. CDR3 amino acids: CASGTRAYGYTF. The CDR3 DNA reads as TGTGCCAGCGGTACGCGGGCGTATGGCTACACCTTC.